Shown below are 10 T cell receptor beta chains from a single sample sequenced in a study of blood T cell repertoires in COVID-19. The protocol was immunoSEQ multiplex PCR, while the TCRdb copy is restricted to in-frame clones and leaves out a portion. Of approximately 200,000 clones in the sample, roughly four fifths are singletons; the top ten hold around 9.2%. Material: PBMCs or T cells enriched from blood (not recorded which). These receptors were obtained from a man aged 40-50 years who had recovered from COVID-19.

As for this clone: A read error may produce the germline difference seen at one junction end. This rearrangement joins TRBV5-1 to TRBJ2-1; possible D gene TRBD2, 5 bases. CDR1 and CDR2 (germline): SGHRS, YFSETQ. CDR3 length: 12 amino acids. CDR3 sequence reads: CASSSTKVPPIF. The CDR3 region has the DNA TGCGCCAGCAGCTCGACTAAGGTCCCCCCGATCTTC.

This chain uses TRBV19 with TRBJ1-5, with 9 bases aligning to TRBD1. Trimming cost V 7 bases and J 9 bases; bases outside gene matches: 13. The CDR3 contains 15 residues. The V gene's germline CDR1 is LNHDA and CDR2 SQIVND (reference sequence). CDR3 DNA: TGTGCCAGTACCCTCTCCGGGGACAGGGTACGGCCCCAGCATTTT. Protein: CASTLSGDRVRPQHF.

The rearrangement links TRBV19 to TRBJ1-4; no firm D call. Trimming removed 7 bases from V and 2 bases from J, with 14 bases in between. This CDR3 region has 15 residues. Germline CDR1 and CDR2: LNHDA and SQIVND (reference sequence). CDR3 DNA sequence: TGTGCCAGTACCGGTAGTCGTCGGACTAATGAAAAACTGTTTTTT. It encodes CASTGSRRTNEKLFF.

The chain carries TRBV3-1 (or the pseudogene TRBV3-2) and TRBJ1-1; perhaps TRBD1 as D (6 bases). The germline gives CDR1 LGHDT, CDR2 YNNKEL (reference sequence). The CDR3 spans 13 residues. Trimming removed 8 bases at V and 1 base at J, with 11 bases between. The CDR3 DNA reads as TGTGCCAGCTCAGGGGTTCGGAACACTGAAGCTTTCTTT. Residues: CASSGVRNTEAFF.

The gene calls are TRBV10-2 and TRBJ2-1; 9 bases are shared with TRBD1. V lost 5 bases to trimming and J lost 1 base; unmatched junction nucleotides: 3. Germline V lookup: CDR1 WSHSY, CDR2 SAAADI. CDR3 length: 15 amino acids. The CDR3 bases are TGCGCCAGCAGTCCGACAGGGGGGTCCTACAATGAGCAGTTCTTC. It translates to CASSPTGGSYNEQFF.

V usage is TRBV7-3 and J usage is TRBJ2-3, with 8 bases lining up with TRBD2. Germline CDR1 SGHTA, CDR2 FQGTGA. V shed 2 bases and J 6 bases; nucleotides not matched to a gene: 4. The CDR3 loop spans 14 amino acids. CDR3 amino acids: CASSLLASGDTQYF. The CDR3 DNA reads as TGTGCCAGCAGCTTACTGGCTAGCGGGGATACGCAGTATTTT.

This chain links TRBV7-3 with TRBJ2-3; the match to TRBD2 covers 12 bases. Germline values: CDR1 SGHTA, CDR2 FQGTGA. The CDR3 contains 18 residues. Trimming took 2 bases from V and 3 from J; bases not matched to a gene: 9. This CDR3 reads CASSLSSGRAFGTDTQYF. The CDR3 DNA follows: TGTGCCAGCAGCTTATCTAGCGGGAGGGCGTTTGGTACAGATACGCAGTATTTT.

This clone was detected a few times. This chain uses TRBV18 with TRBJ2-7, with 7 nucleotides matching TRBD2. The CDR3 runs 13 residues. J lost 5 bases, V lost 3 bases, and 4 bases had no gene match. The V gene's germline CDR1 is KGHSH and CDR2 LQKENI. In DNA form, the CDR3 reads TGTGCCAGCTCACCCCGGGACTATGACGAGCAGTACTTC. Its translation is CASSPRDYDEQYF. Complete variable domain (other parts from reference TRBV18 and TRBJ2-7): NAGVMQNPRHLVRRRGQEARLRCSPMKGHSHVYWYRQLPEEGLKFMVYLQKENIIDESGMPKERFSAEFPKEGPSILRIQQVVRGDSAAYFCASSPRDYDEQYFGPGTRLTVT.

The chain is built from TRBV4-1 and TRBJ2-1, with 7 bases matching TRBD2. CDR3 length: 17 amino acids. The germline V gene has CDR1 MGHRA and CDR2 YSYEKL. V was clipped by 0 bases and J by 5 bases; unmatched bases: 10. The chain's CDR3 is CASSQDLWTSGNNEQFF. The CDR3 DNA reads TGCGCCAGCAGCCAAGATCTTTGGACTAGTGGAAACAATGAGCAGTTCTTC.

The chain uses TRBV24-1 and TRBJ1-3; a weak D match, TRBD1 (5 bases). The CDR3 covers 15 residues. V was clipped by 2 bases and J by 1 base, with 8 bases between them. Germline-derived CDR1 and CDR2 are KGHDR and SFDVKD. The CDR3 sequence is CATSDSGTSGNTIYF. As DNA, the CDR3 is TGTGCCACCAGTGATTCCGGGACTTCTGGAAACACCATATATTTT.